A single sample is the source of the 26 T cell receptor beta chains below, sequenced in a study of T-cell memory formation after mild COVID-19. TCRdb passed the 5' RACE reads through MiXCR, listing each CDR3 protein once. The table lists 200,000 to 300,000 distinct CDR3 sequences, approximately 9% of them singletons. Sequencing used PBMCs or a T cell subset sorted from them (not recorded which). These receptor sequences come from a man in his late teens or twenties who had mild COVID-19 (a few samples of this study predate the infection). Cell type and time point are not known.

The chain carries TRBV7-2 and TRBJ1-3, with a weak D call TRBD1 (6 bases). This CDR3 has 15 residues. V lost 5 bases and J lost 2, with 13 bases in between. Germline V lookup: CDR1 SGHTA, CDR2 FQGNSA. CDR3 nucleotides: TGTGCCAGCAGCCTTACCACAGGGACTGGAAACACCATATATTTT. It encodes CASSLTTGTGNTIYF.

This clonotype occurred a few times. The CDR3 reads CASRLRIYEQYV. In DNA form, the CDR3 reads TGTGCCAGCAGATTAAGGATCTACGAGCAGTACGTC. The V and J genes are TRBV7-9 and TRBJ2-7; D remains unclear. Looked up from germline, CDR1 is SEHNR and CDR2 is FQNEAQ (reference sequence). This CDR3 contains 12 residues. V was shortened by 6 bases and J by 3 bases, with 9 bases between the two germline ends.

This clonotype was counted a few times. This rearrangement joins TRBV12-3 or TRBV12-4 to TRBJ2-4; either TRBD1 or TRBD2 may fit D (5 bases each). V was shortened by 3 bases and J by 1 base, with 10 bases between the two germline ends. This CDR3 contains 15 residues. CDR3 in amino acids: CASSFTGAAKNIQYF. For the CDR3, the DNA is TGTGCCAGCAGTTTCACCGGGGCCGCCAAAAACATTCAGTACTTC.

The V gene is TRBV18, the J gene TRBJ2-1, with TRBD1 matching 8 bases. J was trimmed by 5 bases and V by 4 bases; bases with no gene match: 7. The CDR3 contains 15 residues. Germline V gene sequence: CDR1 KGHSH, CDR2 LQKENI. The CDR3 reads CASSLGRQGNNEQFF. The CDR3 DNA reads TGTGCCAGCTCACTAGGAAGACAGGGGAACAATGAGCAGTTCTTC.

This clonotype was found a few times. V usage is TRBV29-1 and J usage is TRBJ2-6; 9 bases line up with TRBD1. V trimming: 8 bases; J trimming: 0 bases; junction bases outside the gene matches: 8. From germline, CDR1 is SQVTM and CDR2 ANQGSEA. This CDR3 is 16 amino acids long. The CDR3 sequence is CSLGTGLPSGANVLTF. Written as DNA, the CDR3 is TGCAGCCTCGGGACAGGGCTTCCCTCTGGGGCCAACGTCCTGACTTTC.

This clonotype was detected a few times. The chain combines TRBV7-9 with TRBJ1-6, with 8 bases lining up with TRBD1. This CDR3 region has 13 residues. Germline CDR1 and CDR2: SEHNR and FQNEAQ (reference sequence). V trimming: 5 bases; J trimming: 8 bases; junction bases outside the gene matches: 2. For the CDR3, the DNA is TGTGCCAGCAGCGGGACAGGCGATTCACCCCTCCACTTT. This translates into CASSGTGDSPLHF.

CDR3: CASSYSSGIQYF. In nucleotides, the CDR3 is TGTGCCAGCAGTTACTCGAGTGGCATTCAGTACTTC. V gene TRBV6-6 combines with J gene TRBJ2-4; D unresolved. CDR3 length: 12 amino acids. Germline CDR1 reads MNHNY; CDR2 reads SVGAGI (reference sequence). Trimming took 0 bases from V and 9 from J, leaving 6 bases between them.

This chain connects TRBV20-1 to TRBJ2-1, with 8 bases fitting TRBD1. CDR1 is DFQATT and CDR2 is SNEGSKA in the germline V gene (reference sequence). The CDR3 spans 14 residues. V was clipped by 6 bases and J by 7 bases; unmatched bases: 11. CDR3 region: CSALGDRSANEQFF. The CDR3 DNA is TGCAGTGCCCTCGGGGACAGGTCGGCAAATGAGCAGTTCTTC.

This chain links TRBV7-2 with TRBJ2-7, with D unclear. Trimming removed 4 bases from V and 3 bases from J, with 16 bases in between. Per the germline V gene, CDR1 is SGHTA and CDR2 is FQGNSA. CDR3 length equals 15 residues. CDR3 coding DNA: TGTGCCAGCAGCTCCCCCCTCCCCCTCGGCTACGAGCAGTACGTC. Translation: CASSSPLPLGYEQYV.

There are many counts of this clonotype. The gene calls are TRBV7-2 and TRBJ2-5; TRBD2 matches at 7 bases. CDR3 length: 13 residues. Germline CDR1 is SGHTA and CDR2 is FQGNSA. The V and J ends lost 3 bases and 5 bases, in that order; junction bases with no gene match: 3. CDR3 DNA: TGTGCCAGCAGCTTTGCGGGGGATGAGACCCAGTACTTC. Translated, it gives CASSFAGDETQYF.

The V and J genes are TRBV7-8 and TRBJ2-3; 10 bases agree with TRBD2. The germline V gene encodes CDR1 SGHVS and CDR2 FQNEAQ. V was clipped by 1 base and J by 5 bases; unmatched bases: 3. The CDR3 has 15 residues. This CDR3 reads CASSLVSGGLDTQYF. CDR3 sequence (DNA): TGTGCCAGCAGCTTAGTTAGCGGGGGGTTAGATACGCAGTATTTT.

This clonotype was seen a handful of times. The chain has TRBV20-1 and TRBJ2-1, with TRBD1 identical over 9 bases. The CDR3 totals 16 residues. CDR1 is DFQATT, CDR2 SNEGSKA, per germline (reference sequence). V shed 3 bases and J 7 bases; nucleotides not matched to a gene: 13. This CDR3 reads CSASLPPGQGLNEQFF. The CDR3 DNA reads TGCAGTGCTAGCCTCCCCCCGGGACAGGGACTAAATGAGCAGTTCTTC.

In this sample, this clonotype turned up a few times. The chain carries TRBV2 and TRBJ2-1; possibly TRBD2 for D (6 bases). Trimming took 6 bases from V and 9 from J, leaving 24 bases between them. The germline V gene has CDR1 SNHLY and CDR2 FYNNEI. This CDR3 spans 16 amino acids. CDR3 nucleotides: TGTGCCAGCAGCGGAACCTGGGACTGGTCTGGGGGTGAGCAGTTCTTC. This codes for CASSGTWDWSGGEQFF.

The sample holds many counts of this clonotype. V is TRBV12-3 or TRBV12-4 and J is TRBJ2-1; D is possibly TRBD1 (6 bases). The CDR3 runs 17 residues. V was pared by 0 bases and J by 0 bases, with 12 bases between. CDR3 region: CASSLAAQGSSYNEQFF. The CDR3 nucleotides read TGTGCCAGCAGTTTAGCGGCCCAGGGGAGCTCCTACAATGAGCAGTTCTTC.

This clonotype was seen at least ten times. The J gene is TRBJ2-3, the V gene TRBV4-1; D gene ambiguous. The CDR3 covers 12 residues. V gave up 1 base and J gave up 4 bases, with 3 bases separating them. CDR1 is MGHRA, CDR2 YSYEKL, per germline. In nucleotides, the CDR3 is TGCGCCAGCAGCCAAGCGGCAGATACGCAGTATTTT. It specifies CASSQAADTQYF.

The chain combines TRBV7-9 with TRBJ1-4; D is ambiguous. V gave up 4 bases and J gave up 2 bases, with 11 bases separating them. The CDR3 length is 15 residues. The germline CDR1 and CDR2 sequences are SEHNR and FQNEAQ (reference sequence). CDR3 residues: CASSSTLTTNEKLFF. In DNA form, the CDR3 reads TGTGCCAGCAGCTCCACCTTGACTACTAATGAAAAACTGTTTTTT.

This clonotype was seen a few times. The chain joins TRBV5-5 to TRBJ2-7, with 9 bases fitting TRBD1. Looked up from germline, CDR1 is SGHKS and CDR2 is YYEKEE (reference sequence). The trim removed 4 bases at V and 8 bases at J, leaving 7 bases unmatched. There are 13 residues in the CDR3. CDR3 protein: CASSPTGGGKQYV. The CDR3 coding sequence is TGTGCCAGCAGCCCCACAGGGGGCGGAAAGCAGTACGTC.

This clonotype was detected only a few times. The chain employs TRBV28 and TRBJ2-2; 10 nucleotides line up with TRBD1. Trimming removed 5 bases from V and 6 bases from J; junction bases left unmatched: 9. This CDR3 spans 16 amino acids. Germline assignment: CDR1 MDHEN and CDR2 SYDVKM. Written as DNA, the CDR3 is TGTGCCAGCAGTACAATGGGACAGGGGACGGCCGGGGAGCTGTTTTTT. Its translation: CASSTMGQGTAGELFF.

This clonotype was counted between two and nine times. The CDR3 sequence: CASTQTGQETQYF. The CDR3, as DNA: TGTGCCAGCACGCAAACGGGGCAAGAGACCCAGTACTTC. This chain uses TRBV14 with TRBJ2-5; D may be TRBD2 (5 bases). Trimming took 7 bases from V and 2 from J, leaving 11 bases between them. This CDR3 is built from 13 residues. The germline gives CDR1 SGHDN, CDR2 FVKESK.

V usage is TRBV24-1 and J usage is TRBJ2-5, with D perhaps matching TRBD1 or TRBD2 (5 bases each). The V and J ends lost 5 bases and 4 bases respectively, with 13 bases between them. This CDR3 has 14 amino acids. The V gene's germline CDR1 is KGHDR and CDR2 SFDVKD. The CDR3 reads CATSGPGGTETQYF. In nucleotides, the CDR3 is TGTGCCACCAGTGGTCCAGGTGGGACAGAGACCCAGTACTTC.

The chain recombines TRBV7-2 with TRBJ2-3; 8 bases map to TRBD2. Germline CDR1 is SGHTA and CDR2 is FQGNSA. This CDR3 is built from 16 residues. The V and J ends lost 2 bases and 2 bases, in that order; junction bases with no gene match: 6. The DNA for the CDR3 is TGTGCCAGCAGCTTAAGGCGGGGGGCCACCACAGATACGCAGTATTTT. It yields the protein CASSLRRGATTDTQYF.

This clonotype was seen only a few times. The DNA of the CDR3 is TGCGCCAGCAGCTACAGGCGGCGGACGCCTAGCACAGATACGCAGTATTTT. This sequence encodes CASSYRRRTPSTDTQYF. This chain links TRBV5-1 with TRBJ2-3; tentative D call: TRBD1 (5 bases). The germline CDR1 and CDR2 sequences are SGHRS and YFSETQ. V lost 3 bases to trimming and J lost 0 bases, with 17 bases between them. CDR3 length: 17 amino acids.

The chain combines TRBV30 with TRBJ2-5; 7 positions match TRBD2. This CDR3 region has 14 residues. Germline V lookup: CDR1 GTSNPN, CDR2 SVGIG (reference sequence). The trim removed 5 bases at V and 5 bases at J, leaving 11 bases unmatched. CDR3 region: CAWVRPGGFETQYF. The CDR3 DNA sequence: TGTGCCTGGGTCCGGCCGGGGGGATTCGAGACCCAGTACTTC. Drawing the rest from reference TRBV30 and TRBJ2-5, the complete variable domain is SQTIHQWPATLVQPVGSPLSLECTVEGTSNPNLYWYRQAAGRGLQLLFYSVGIGQISSEVPQNLSASRPQDRQFILSSKKLLLSDSGFYLCAWVRPGGFETQYFGPGTRLLVL.

In this sample, this clonotype turned up a few times. The rearrangement links TRBV6-5 to TRBJ2-1; 10 nucleotides align to TRBD1. V shed 6 bases, J shed 8 bases, and the junction held 4 bases outside the gene matches. Germline CDR1 MNHEY, CDR2 SVGAGI. CDR3 length: 13 residues. The CDR3 here is CASRRDRGHEQFF. CDR3 DNA: TGTGCCAGCAGAAGGGACAGGGGACATGAGCAGTTCTTC.

The V call is TRBV5-1, the J call TRBJ2-7; D remains unclear. The CDR3 is 15 residues long. Germline CDR1 reads SGHRS; CDR2 reads YFSETQ. Trimming cost V 0 bases and J 3 bases, with 13 bases left between them. This chain's CDR3 is CASSLGTSLVYEQYV. CDR3 coding DNA: TGCGCCAGCAGCTTGGGGACCTCCCTAGTCTACGAGCAGTACGTC.

This clonotype was detected ten times or more. The V gene is TRBV5-1, the J gene TRBJ1-6, with 8 bases fitting TRBD1. Germline CDR1 SGHRS, CDR2 YFSETQ. The CDR3 consists of 13 residues. With V trimmed by 6 bases and J by 10 bases, 6 bases remained unmatched. CDR3 loop: CASTTGDGSPLHF. The CDR3 DNA sequence: TGCGCCAGCACGACAGGGGATGGCTCACCCCTCCACTTT.